Below are 14 T cell receptor beta chains sequenced from a single sample in a study of cytomegalovirus exposure and HLA in healthy donors. Assay: immunoSEQ multiplex PCR; the TCRdb copy retains only in-frame clones and omits some. The sample holds around 300,000 clones; 65% to 90% are singletons and the top ten take approximately 1%. Input material: PBMCs. These receptors came from a woman younger than 30 in good health and CMV-seronegative.

The V and J genes are TRBV6-5 and TRBJ1-2; 10 bases align to TRBD1. In germline, CDR1 is MNHEY, CDR2 SVGAGI. The CDR3 sequence is 14 residues long. V was clipped by 4 bases and J by 8 bases; unmatched bases: 7. The CDR3 sequence is CASSSGDRGRGYTF. The DNA for the CDR3 is TGTGCCAGCAGTTCAGGGGACAGGGGACGAGGCTACACCTTC.

The chain links TRBV5-1 to TRBJ2-7; 7 nucleotides align to TRBD1. The V and J ends lost 0 bases and 7 bases, in that order; junction bases with no gene match: 10. The CDR3 contains 15 residues. Germline CDR1 reads SGHRS; CDR2 reads YFSETQ. CDR3: CASSLVPGGIGEQYF. The DNA for the CDR3 is TGCGCCAGCAGCTTGGTACCAGGGGGAATCGGAGAGCAGTACTTC.

The chain carries TRBV19 and TRBJ2-3, with D possibly being TRBD2 (5 bases). This CDR3 has 15 amino acids. CDR1 and CDR2 from the germline V gene are LNHDA and SQIVND (reference sequence). V lost 5 bases and J 2 bases, leaving 14 bases between the germline ends. CDR3 sequence: CASSWGAAHTDTQYF. CDR3 DNA sequence: TGTGCCAGTAGTTGGGGAGCGGCCCACACAGATACGCAGTATTTT.

The V call is TRBV28, the J call TRBJ2-1; the match to TRBD1 covers 8 bases. This CDR3 has 13 residues. With V trimmed by 6 bases and J by 8 bases, 6 bases remained unmatched. Looked up from germline, CDR1 is MDHEN and CDR2 is SYDVKM. CDR3 region: CASRNQGADEQFF. As DNA, the CDR3 is TGTGCCAGCAGAAATCAGGGGGCAGATGAGCAGTTCTTC.

The rearrangement joins TRBV6-5 to TRBJ2-7; tentatively, D is TRBD1 (6 bases). Looked up from germline, CDR1 is MNHEY and CDR2 is SVGAGI. The CDR3 covers 13 residues. V lost 2 bases and J 5 bases, leaving 10 bases between the germline ends. The CDR3 sequence is CASSYTGLNEQYF. In DNA form, the CDR3 reads TGTGCCAGCAGTTACACAGGGTTGAACGAGCAGTACTTC.

The rearrangement uses TRBV6-5 and TRBJ1-4; D may be TRBD1 (5 bases). The ends were cut back, 6 bases at V and 0 bases at J, with 8 bases in the middle. Germline V gene lookup returns CDR1 MNHEY and CDR2 SVGAGI. CDR3 length: 14 residues. CDR3 amino acids: CASSIQATNEKLFF. In nucleotides, the CDR3 is TGTGCCAGCAGCATACAGGCAACTAATGAAAAACTGTTTTTT.

The chain combines TRBV28 with TRBJ1-2, with a weak D call TRBD1 (6 bases). V dropped 6 bases and J dropped 8 bases, with 16 bases sitting between them. Per germline, CDR1 MDHEN and CDR2 SYDVKM. The CDR3 has 13 residues. In nucleotides, the CDR3 is TGTGCCAGCAGACGCCCAGGGGAGCGGGGCTACACCTTC. This encodes CASRRPGERGYTF.

This sequence joins TRBV6-1 and TRBJ1-1; maybe TRBD1 (5 bases). Germline V gene sequence: CDR1 MNHNS, CDR2 SASEGT. CDR3 length: 13 amino acids. V was shortened by 0 bases and J by 6 bases, with 8 bases between the two germline ends. The CDR3 spells CASSEAGQSEAFF. Here the CDR3 DNA reads TGTGCCAGCAGTGAAGCGGGGCAATCTGAAGCTTTCTTT.

The chain joins TRBV9 to TRBJ1-2, with D tentatively TRBD1 (5 bases). The V end lost 4 bases, the J end lost 3 bases, and 13 bases lay between the germline ends. CDR1 SGDLS and CDR2 YYNGEE come from the germline V gene. The CDR3 length is 14 residues. The CDR3 coding sequence is TGTGCCAGCAGCCCCGGTTCGGGGGACTATGGCTACACCTTC. Protein: CASSPGSGDYGYTF.

The chain uses TRBV5-7 and TRBJ1-1, with 7 bases aligning to TRBD1. TRBV5-7 is noted as an ORF with a role that remains uncertain. The V and J ends lost 4 bases and 12 bases, in that order; junction bases with no gene match: 9. This CDR3 region has 12 residues. The chain's CDR3 is CASSRGQRKTFF. Written as DNA, the CDR3 is TGTGCCAGCAGCCGGGGACAGAGAAAGACTTTCTTT.

The chain joins TRBV7-9 to TRBJ2-7; 7 bases map to TRBD2. This CDR3 has 15 amino acids. With 5 bases clipped from V and 0 bases from J, the junction kept 7 bases outside the gene matches. Germline loops: CDR1 SEHNR, CDR2 FQNEAQ (reference sequence). The CDR3 protein is CASSPPSGSSYEQYF. The CDR3 nucleotides read TGTGCCAGCAGCCCCCCTAGCGGATCCTCCTACGAGCAGTACTTC. The whole variable domain, remainder taken from reference TRBV7-9 and TRBJ2-7, is DTGVSQNPRHKITKRGQNVTFRCDPISEHNRLYWYRQTLGQGPEFLTYFQNEAQLEKSRLLSDRFSAERPKGSFSTLEIQRTEQGDSAMYLCASSPPSGSSYEQYFGPGTRLTVT.

This chain uses TRBV9 with TRBJ1-1, with D hard to call. The germline V and J ends were trimmed by 3 bases and 3 bases, with 12 bases remaining between them. Per the germline V gene, CDR1 is SGDLS and CDR2 is YYNGEE. There are 14 residues in the CDR3. The CDR3 region is CASSAKDGYTEAFF. Here the CDR3 DNA reads TGTGCCAGCAGCGCCAAAGACGGGTACACTGAAGCTTTCTTT.

The genes are TRBV5-1 and TRBJ2-7, with 9 bases aligning to TRBD1. The V gene end was trimmed by 0 bases and the J gene end by 3 bases; junction bases not matched to a gene: 10. Germline V gives CDR1 SGHRS, CDR2 YFSETQ. This CDR3 region has 17 residues. CDR3 region: CASSLGHRGRALYEQYF. DNA for the CDR3: TGCGCCAGCAGCTTGGGCCACAGGGGGCGGGCCCTCTACGAGCAGTACTTC.

The V and J genes are TRBV27 and TRBJ1-4, with D maybe TRBD1 (5 bases). V was pared by 6 bases and J by 0 bases, with 11 bases between. Germline-derived CDR1 and CDR2 are MNHEY and SMNVEV (reference sequence). The CDR3 has 15 residues. CDR3 loop: CASSATGATNEKLFF. The CDR3 region has the DNA TGTGCCAGCAGCGCAACAGGAGCAACTAATGAAAAACTGTTTTTT.